A single sample is the source of the 21 T cell receptor beta chains below, sequenced in a study of shared clonotypes between healthy human individuals. The table came from immunoSEQ multiplex PCR; TCRdb's copy has only in-frame clones and leaves some out. The profile shows roughly 480,000 clones, about 80% of them singletons. The specimen sequenced was PBMCs. The receptors stem from a woman aged 40 to 50 in good health. Some clones in this sample may be carry-over from other donors' samples.

The J gene is TRBJ1-2, the V gene TRBV9; 12 nucleotides match TRBD1. The germline gives CDR1 SGDLS, CDR2 YYNGEE. V lost 4 bases to trimming and J lost 4 bases; unmatched junction nucleotides: 5. The CDR3 covers 15 residues. CDR3 residues: CASSQGQGAGYGYTF. The DNA of the CDR3 is TGTGCCAGCAGCCAGGGACAGGGGGCTGGCTATGGCTACACCTTC.

The V call is TRBV7-9, the J call TRBJ1-1, with 7 bases lining up with TRBD1. Germline V gene lookup returns CDR1 SEHNR and CDR2 FQNEAQ (reference sequence). Losses at the gene ends were 3 bases for V and 2 bases for J; bases not matched to a gene: 6. The CDR3 extends over 15 amino acids. The CDR3 bases are TGTGCCAGCAGCTTGCCGGGACAGAGAAACACTGAAGCTTTCTTT. This codes for CASSLPGQRNTEAFF.

V and J are TRBV5-1 and TRBJ1-3; tentatively, D is TRBD1 (5 bases). The CDR3 is made up of 16 amino acids. Germline V gives CDR1 SGHRS, CDR2 YFSETQ. Deletions cut 4 bases from V and 0 bases from J, with 14 bases between. CDR3 protein: CASSPEGTHSGNTIYF. CDR3 DNA: TGCGCCAGCAGCCCGGAAGGGACCCACTCTGGAAACACCATATATTTT.

The table lists this clone with a count of one. Other DNA sequences in this sample translate to the same CDR3. This chain uses TRBV29-1 with TRBJ1-2; no clear D. V was shortened by 3 bases and J by 3 bases, with 5 bases between the two germline ends. Germline CDR1 and CDR2: SQVTM and ANQGSEA. The length of the CDR3 is 11 residues. This CDR3 is CSVERDYGYTF. CDR3 nucleotides: TGCAGCGTTGAGAGAGACTATGGCTACACCTTC.

In its sample, this clone was seen once. The gene calls are TRBV9 and TRBJ2-7, with D perhaps TRBD1 or TRBD2 (5 bases each). Germline CDR1 is SGDLS and CDR2 is YYNGEE. Trimming stripped 0 bases from V and 2 bases from J, with 12 bases between. The CDR3 totals 15 residues. In DNA form, the CDR3 reads TGTGCCAGCAGCGTAGGGCCAGGGAGTGCCTACGAGCAGTACTTC. This translates into CASSVGPGSAYEQYF.

The V and J genes are TRBV28 and TRBJ2-7; TRBD2 matches 14 bases. With V trimmed by 4 bases and J by 5 bases, 7 bases remained unmatched. From germline, CDR1 is MDHEN and CDR2 SYDVKM. The CDR3 length is 16 residues. CDR3 bases: TGTGCCAGCAGTTGGGGACTAGCGGGAGTATTCAACGAGCAGTACTTC. Translation gives CASSWGLAGVFNEQYF.

The chain joins TRBV5-6 to TRBJ1-5; D is unresolved. Germline V lookup: CDR1 SGHDT, CDR2 YYEEEE. The length of the CDR3 is 14 residues. V shed 4 bases and J shed 4 bases, with 12 bases lying between them. The CDR3 is CASSHGPLNQPQHF. Here the CDR3 DNA reads TGTGCCAGCAGCCACGGGCCTCTTAATCAGCCCCAGCATTTT.

The chain recombines TRBV28 with TRBJ1-1, with a tentative D call TRBD1 (6 bases). V shed 6 bases and J shed 4 bases, with 9 bases lying between them. The CDR3 runs 12 residues. Germline V gene sequence: CDR1 MDHEN, CDR2 SYDVKM. CDR3 sequence: CASRTGATEAFF. The DNA for the CDR3 is TGTGCCAGCAGGACAGGAGCCACTGAAGCTTTCTTT.

The rearrangement joins TRBV9 to TRBJ2-7; 8 bases line up with TRBD2. The CDR3 has 15 amino acids. V shed 4 bases, J shed 5 bases, and the junction held 11 bases outside the gene matches. Germline-derived CDR1 and CDR2 are SGDLS and YYNGEE. The CDR3 loop is CASSPLGGRNDEQYF. The CDR3 region has the DNA TGTGCCAGCAGCCCCTTGGGCGGGAGGAACGACGAGCAGTACTTC.

The J gene is TRBJ2-6, the V gene TRBV5-6; no definite D call. This CDR3 comprises 15 residues. Trimming took 4 bases from V and 2 from J, leaving 10 bases between them. Germline V gene data show CDR1 as SGHDT and CDR2 as YYEEEE. CDR3 region: CASSLGMTGANVLTF. The CDR3 DNA follows: TGTGCCAGCAGCCTAGGGATGACTGGGGCCAACGTCCTGACTTTC.

The V call is TRBV6-1, the J call TRBJ2-4; D uncertain. Germline-derived CDR1 and CDR2 are MNHNS and SASEGT. CDR3 length equals 13 residues. V dropped 10 bases and J dropped 0 bases, with 10 bases sitting between them. CDR3 sequence: CAIERLAKNIQYF. CDR3 bases: TGTGCCATCGAGAGACTAGCCAAAAACATTCAGTACTTC.

V and J are TRBV6-1 and TRBJ2-3; D gene unclear. The V end was cut by 6 bases, the J end by 0 bases, with 7 bases between. The CDR3 extends over 13 amino acids. Germline V gives CDR1 MNHNS, CDR2 SASEGT. The CDR3 loop reads CASRGSSTDTQYF. The DNA of the CDR3 is TGTGCCAGCAGGGGGTCTAGCACAGATACGCAGTATTTT.

V usage is TRBV19 and J usage is TRBJ1-5; 7 nucleotides align to TRBD1. This CDR3 comprises 14 residues. The ends lost 4 bases at V and 3 bases at J; junction bases unmatched: 3. Germline values: CDR1 LNHDA, CDR2 SQIVND (reference sequence). The CDR3: CASSKQGINQPQHF. DNA for the CDR3: TGTGCCAGTAGTAAACAGGGGATCAATCAGCCCCAGCATTTT.

This rearrangement joins TRBV28 to TRBJ1-5, with D unclear. V gave up 5 bases and J gave up 6 bases, with 14 bases separating them. The CDR3 is 14 amino acids. CDR1 and CDR2 (germline): MDHEN, SYDVKM. CDR3 DNA: TGTGCCAGCAGTAGGCTTATACCGGGTCAGCCCCAGCATTTT. Its protein is CASSRLIPGQPQHF.

The chain combines TRBV30 with TRBJ2-2, with D possibly TRBD2 on 5 matching bases. The CDR3 is 13 residues long. Germline V CDR1 and CDR2: GTSNPN, SVGIG (reference sequence). Between the trimmed V and J ends, which lost 4 bases and 4 bases, there was a span of 10 bases. The CDR3 nucleotides are TGTGCCTGGAAGAGGGCCAGCACCGGGGAGCTGTTTTTT. Translating gives CAWKRASTGELFF.

This clone occurred a few times. This may be a read error: a much more frequent sequence differs by one nucleotide. This chain links TRBV14 with TRBJ1-1; D unresolved. Germline loops: CDR1 SGHDN, CDR2 FVKESK. The CDR3 length is 13 residues. The germline V and J ends were trimmed by 2 bases and 0 bases, with 4 bases remaining between them. This CDR3 is CASSQQVNTEAFF. The CDR3 DNA is TGTGCCAGCAGCCAACAGGTGAACACTGAAGCTTTCTTT.

The V and J genes are TRBV28 and TRBJ2-1; no reliable D call. There are 15 residues in the CDR3. The V and J ends lost 4 bases and 5 bases respectively, with 15 bases between them. Germline V gene lookup returns CDR1 MDHEN and CDR2 SYDVKM. CDR3 DNA sequence: TGTGCCAGCAGTTCCCCCCCTACGGCCCACAATGAGCAGTTCTTC. Amino acid sequence: CASSSPPTAHNEQFF.

This rearrangement joins TRBV30 to TRBJ1-3; D call uncertain. V gave up 2 bases and J gave up 0 bases, with 11 bases separating them. Germline lookup yields CDR1 GTSNPN and CDR2 SVGIG (reference sequence). This CDR3 contains 15 residues. The CDR3 coding sequence is TGTGCCTGGAGTCCGCCGTCTTACTCTGGAAACACCATATATTTT. As protein: CAWSPPSYSGNTIYF.

The chain links TRBV11-2 to TRBJ2-5; possibly TRBD2 for D (5 bases). Germline V lookup: CDR1 SGHAT, CDR2 FQNNGV. The CDR3 length is 13 residues. V lost 4 bases, J lost 0 bases, and 6 bases lay in between. For the CDR3, the DNA is TGTGCCAGCAGCTCCGGGAACCAAGAGACCCAGTACTTC. Translated: CASSSGNQETQYF.

The chain links TRBV11-3 to TRBJ2-7; D unresolved. CDR1 and CDR2 (germline): SGHNT, YENEEA. V dropped 5 bases and J dropped 0 bases, with 5 bases sitting between them. The CDR3 has 12 amino acids. The CDR3: CASSKDSYEQYF. CDR3 nucleotides: TGTGCCAGCAGCAAGGACTCCTACGAGCAGTACTTC.

CDR3 bases: TGTGCCAGCAGCTTGGAGGGGCCTGGAAACACCATATATTTT. This sequence encodes CASSLEGPGNTIYF. This chain joins TRBV5-4 and TRBJ1-3; possible D gene TRBD1, 5 bases. The CDR3 spans 14 residues. V was trimmed by 0 bases and J by 2 bases, leaving 6 bases between them. Germline V gene sequence: CDR1 SGHNT, CDR2 YYREEE (reference sequence). Full variable domain (outside the CDR3, taken from reference TRBV5-4 and TRBJ1-3): ETGVTQSPTHLIKTRGQQVTLRCSSQSGHNTVSWYQQALGQGPQFIFQYYREEENGRGNFPPRFSGLQFPNYSSELNVNALELDDSALYLCASSLEGPGNTIYFGEGSWLTVV.